A selection of T cell receptor beta chains follows, all from one sample in a study of CD8 T cells in Susac syndrome. TCRdb reprocessed the immunoSEQ multiplex PCR reads via MiXCR and lists one record per CDR3 protein. The sample shows some 170,000 distinct CDR3 sequences, 93% of them seen only once. Sample: CD4+ T cells from PBMCs. The origin of the receptors is a human donor in good health. The CDR3 runs from the conserved cysteine through the conserved F or W. The order of the fields is clone size, J gene, V gene, D gene, CDR3 protein, CDR3 DNA. The D gene is left open where the match is weak. Clone sizes are given selectively: once, few, many, or a class where the clone is expanded.

>-|TRBJ1-6|TRBV3-1|TRBD1
CASSQSGGGNSPLHF
TGTGCCAGCAGCCAATCAGGGGGCGGTAATTCACCCCTCCACTTT
>-|TRBJ1-4|TRBV7-9|-
CASSLTREEKLFF
TGTGCCAGCAGCTTAACCCGAGAAGAAAAACTGTTTTTT
>-|TRBJ2-1|TRBV18|TRBD1
CASSSGQGGQFF
TGTGCCAGCTCATCCGGACAGGGCGGGCAGTTCTTC
>-|TRBJ1-5|TRBV15|-
CATSRGMGEGNQPQHF
TGTGCCACCAGCAGAGGGATGGGGGAGGGCAATCAGCCCCAGCATTTT
>-|TRBJ2-7|TRBV25-1|-
CASSEFRGTYEQYF
TGTGCCAGCAGTGAATTTAGGGGGACCTACGAGCAGTACTTC
>-|TRBJ1-4|TRBV29-1|TRBD1
CSGGQGDEKLFF
TGCAGCGGGGGACAGGGAGATGAAAAACTGTTTTTT
>-|TRBJ1-5|TRBV21-1|-
CASSTILNNRDRPHQPQHF
TGTGCCAGCAGCACAATCCTTAATAACAGGGACCGACCGCATCAGCCCCAGCATTTT
>-|TRBJ2-7|TRBV29-1|-
CSGVQGHNYEQYF
TGCAGCGGGGTACAGGGACATAACTACGAGCAGTACTTC
>-|TRBJ2-4|TRBV19|-
CASSTRPINIQYF
TGTGCCAGTAGTACGCGACCTATAAACATTCAGTACTTC
>once|TRBJ1-2|TRBV29-1|-
CSVGGVPYGYTF
TGCAGCGTTGGAGGTGTGCCCTATGGCTACACCTTC
>-|TRBJ2-3|TRBV29-1|TRBD2
CSGGGEIDTQYF
TGCAGCGGCGGGGGGGAAATAGATACGCAGTATTTT
>-|TRBJ2-1|TRBV18|TRBD2
CASTTSGYNEQFF
TGTGCCAGCACGACTAGCGGATACAATGAGCAGTTCTTC
>-|TRBJ1-5|TRBV29-1|-
CSVALGLEQPQHF
TGCAGCGTTGCCCTGGGGTTAGAGCAGCCCCAGCATTTT
>-|TRBJ2-7|TRBV7-2|-
CASSLSLASYEQYF
TGTGCCAGCAGCTTAAGTCTAGCTAGCTACGAGCAGTACTTC
>-|TRBJ2-5|TRBV5-4|-
CASSSGDGGAETQYF
TGTGCCAGCAGCTCCGGCGACGGGGGCGCAGAGACCCAGTACTTC
>once|TRBJ1-1|TRBV29-1|-
CSVEWQPDTEAFF
TGCAGCGTTGAATGGCAGCCGGACACTGAAGCTTTCTTT
>-|TRBJ2-7|TRBV2|TRBD2
CAGTSGYEQYF
TGTGCCGGGACTAGCGGCTACGAGCAGTACTTC
>-|TRBJ2-4|TRBV20-1|-
CSARERNIQYF
TGCAGTGCGAGGGAAAGGAACATTCAGTACTTC
>once|TRBJ1-2|TRBV5-1|-
CASSTSAAF
TGCGCCAGCAGCACCAGCGCCGCCTTC
>-|TRBJ1-1|TRBV12-3/TRBV12-4|-
CASSFDRHTEAFF
TGTGCCAGCAGCTTCGACAGGCACACTGAAGCTTTCTTT
>-|TRBJ2-4|TRBV7-2|-
CASSLQAAKNIQYF
TGTGCCAGCAGCTTACAGGCGGCCAAAAACATTCAGTACTTC
>once|TRBJ2-1|TRBV30|TRBD2
CAWSVAQRGYNEQFF
TGTGCCTGGAGTGTTGCCCAGCGGGGCTACAATGAGCAGTTCTTC
>-|TRBJ1-6|TRBV5-6|-
CASSPLGVSNSPLHF
TGTGCCAGCAGCCCCTTGGGGGTGAGTAATTCACCCCTCCACTTT
>-|TRBJ2-3|TRBV2|-
CASSVARGGADTQYF
TGTGCCAGCAGTGTTGCGAGGGGCGGCGCAGATACGCAGTATTTT
>-|TRBJ2-7|TRBV3-1|-
CASSRTVYEQYF
TGTGCCAGCAGCCGGACAGTCTACGAGCAGTACTTC
>-|TRBJ2-1|TRBV20-1|-
CSATPLYNEQFF
TGCAGTGCCACACCTCTATACAATGAGCAGTTCTTC
>-|TRBJ1-4|TRBV20-1|-
CSANPPATEKLFF
TGCAGTGCTAACCCCCCGGCTACTGAAAAACTGTTTTTT
>-|TRBJ1-1|TRBV11-2|-
CASSEAWNTEAFF
TGTGCCAGCAGCGAGGCGTGGAACACTGAAGCTTTCTTT
>-|TRBJ1-5|TRBV7-9|-
CASSLIDSAKHF
TGTGCCAGCAGCTTAATCGACAGCGCTAAGCATTTT
>-|TRBJ1-5|TRBV7-2|-
CASSLAGPSNQPQHF
TGTGCCAGCAGCTTAGCCGGGCCCAGCAATCAGCCCCAGCATTTT
>-|TRBJ2-1|TRBV30|-
CAWSVGTSGNERFF
TGTGCCTGGAGTGTTGGGACTTCAGGCAATGAGCGTTTCTTC
>once|TRBJ2-1|TRBV5-1|TRBD2
CASSDSGGANEQFF
TGCGCCAGCAGTGATAGCGGGGGGGCCAATGAGCAGTTCTTC
>once|TRBJ1-5|TRBV29-1|-
CSVEDSYNQPQHF
TGCAGCGTTGAGGACAGCTATAATCAGCCCCAGCATTTT
>-|TRBJ1-2|TRBV2|TRBD1
CASRVTGGAKTF
TGTGCCAGCAGAGTGACAGGGGGCGCGAAAACCTTC
>few|TRBJ2-7|TRBV19|TRBD2
CASSPRGGSYEQYF
TGTGCCAGTAGTCCCCGGGGGGGCTCCTACGAGCAGTACTTC
>-|TRBJ1-1|TRBV7-2|-
CASSLGSGLNTEAFF
TGTGCCAGCAGCTTAGGATCAGGTCTGAACACTGAAGCTTTCTTT
>-|TRBJ1-5|TRBV7-2|-
CATSLGGASGQPQHF
TGTGCCACCTCCCTCGGGGGGGCTTCGGGTCAGCCCCAGCATTTT
>-|TRBJ1-3|TRBV20-1|-
CSALPPVNSGNTIYF
TGCAGTGCTTTGCCCCCGGTGAACTCTGGAAACACCATATATTTT
>-|TRBJ2-3|TRBV4-2|TRBD2
CASSPGLAGGHDTQYF
TGTGCCAGCAGCCCGGGACTAGCGGGGGGACATGATACGCAGTATTTT
>once|TRBJ2-1|TRBV6-5|-
CASSSPPRSTSFPRQFF
TGTGCCAGCAGTTCCCCCCCCCGGTCGACAAGTTTTCCCCGGCAGTTCTTC
>-|TRBJ2-7|TRBV20-1|-
CSTRDFNGAEQYF
TGCAGTACTAGAGATTTTAATGGGGCCGAGCAGTACTTC
>-|TRBJ2-1|TRBV3-1|TRBD1
CASSPLQGGQFF
TGTGCCAGCAGCCCATTACAGGGGGGGCAGTTCTTC
>-|TRBJ2-2|TRBV29-1|-
CSVEQGSGELFF
TGCAGCGTTGAACAGGGGTCCGGGGAGCTGTTTTTT
>once|TRBJ1-2|TRBV4-1|-
CASSQVAGADGYTF
TGCGCCAGCAGCCAAGTGGCGGGGGCGGATGGCTACACCTTC
>-|TRBJ2-3|TRBV4-2|TRBD2
CASSQDRSGGADTQYF
TGTGCCAGCAGCCAAGATAGGAGCGGGGGGGCAGATACGCAGTATTTT
>-|TRBJ1-3|TRBV7-2|-
CASSLRTQKNTIYF
TGTGCCAGCAGCTTAAGGACGCAAAAGAACACCATATATTTT
>-|TRBJ2-3|TRBV29-1|TRBD2
CSVAGGGSGTDTQYF
TGCAGCGTTGCTGGCGGGGGTTCCGGCACAGATACGCAGTATTTT
>-|TRBJ1-1|TRBV7-3|-
CASSLAGSMNTEAFF
TGTGCCAGCAGCTTGGCCGGGTCCATGAACACTGAAGCTTTCTTT
>-|TRBJ2-5|TRBV7-9|-
CASSSGRARGTQYF
TGTGCCAGCAGCTCGGGACGGGCAAGAGGGACCCAGTACTTC
>-|TRBJ1-1|TRBV20-1|-
CSAKTIDWNTEAFF
TGCAGTGCCAAGACGATTGACTGGAACACTGAAGCTTTCTTT
>few|TRBJ1-1|TRBV7-9|-
CASSLLGMNTEAFF
TGTGCCAGCAGCTTACTGGGGATGAACACTGAAGCTTTCTTT
>-|TRBJ1-3|TRBV9|-
CASSLLNSGNTIYF
TGTGCCAGCAGCCTCCTCAACTCTGGAAACACCATATATTTT
>-|TRBJ1-4|TRBV29-1|TRBD1
CSVLSGGREKLFF
TGCAGCGTTTTGTCAGGGGGCCGGGAAAAACTGTTTTTT
>-|TRBJ2-5|TRBV2|-
CASSFAAYETQYF
TGTGCCAGCAGTTTCGCAGCGTATGAGACCCAGTACTTC
>-|TRBJ1-1|TRBV18|TRBD1
CASSPSRTGRGNTEAFF
TGTGCCAGCTCACCTTCGAGGACAGGACGCGGGAACACTGAAGCTTTCTTT
>-|TRBJ2-1|TRBV7-7|-
CASSPSTVYNEQFF
TGTGCCAGCAGCCCCTCGACAGTCTACAATGAGCAGTTCTTC
>-|TRBJ1-1|TRBV14|-
CASSQGRGKAFF
TGTGCCAGCAGCCAAGGGAGAGGGAAGGCTTTCTTT
>-|TRBJ1-5|TRBV20-1|TRBD1
CSARVWDSYQPQHF
TGCAGTGCTAGAGTGTGGGACAGCTATCAGCCCCAGCATTTT
>-|TRBJ2-7|TRBV7-6|TRBD1
CASSRGTVYEQYF
TGTGCCAGCAGCCGAGGGACAGTCTACGAGCAGTACTTC
>-|TRBJ2-7|TRBV12-3/TRBV12-4|TRBD2
CAIGTRVREQYF
TGTGCCATCGGGACTAGGGTCCGCGAGCAGTACTTC